This T cell receptor (beta chain) was observed in a study of blood T cells in healthy people across ages. Through a sample-barcoded 5' primer and a J-beta primer mix, a second PCR was run for about 6 to 11 cycles. From the 5' RACE reads, TCRdb called clonotypes with MiXCR, one entry per CDR3 protein. The sample lists 850,000 to 1,000,000 distinct CDR3 sequences; approximately 50% were seen once. The length of the CDR3 is 14 residues. The germline V gene has CDR1 SGHTA and CDR2 FQGNSA. The V segment lost 5 bases and the J segment 5 bases; nucleotides outside the gene matches: 8. A word on this clonotype: Possible read error: a much larger clone is one base away.

The specimen was blood. The chain recombines TRBV7-2 with TRBJ2-7; 8 bases match TRBD2. The TCR comes from a woman aged 55-69 years in good health. The DNA for the CDR3 is TGTGCCAGCAGCCCCGGGACTAGGTCAAACGAGCAGTACTTC. Its protein product is CASSPGTRSNEQYF. The full variable domain, rest sourced from reference TRBV7-2 and TRBJ2-7, is GAGVSQSPSNKVTEKGKDVELRCDPISGHTALYWYRQSLGQGLEFLIYFQGNSAPDKSGLPSDRFSAERTGGSVSTLTIQRTQQEDSAVYLCASSPGTRSNEQYFGPGTRLTVT.